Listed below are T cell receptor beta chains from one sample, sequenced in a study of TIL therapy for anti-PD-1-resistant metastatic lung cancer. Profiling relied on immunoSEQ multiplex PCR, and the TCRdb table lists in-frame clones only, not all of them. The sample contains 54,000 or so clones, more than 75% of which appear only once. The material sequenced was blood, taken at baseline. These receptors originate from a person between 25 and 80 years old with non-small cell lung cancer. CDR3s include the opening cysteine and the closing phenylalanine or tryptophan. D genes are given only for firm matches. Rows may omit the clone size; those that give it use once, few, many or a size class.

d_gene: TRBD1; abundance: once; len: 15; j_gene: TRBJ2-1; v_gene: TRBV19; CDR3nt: TGTGCCAGTAGTACAGAGGGACAGGGGAGAATGGGGCAGTTCTTC; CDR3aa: CASSTEGQGRMGQFF
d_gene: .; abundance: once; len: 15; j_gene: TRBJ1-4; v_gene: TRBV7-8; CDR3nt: TGTGCCAGCAGCTTACTCGGGGCCCCTAATGAAAAACTGTTTTTT; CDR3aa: CASSLLGAPNEKLFF
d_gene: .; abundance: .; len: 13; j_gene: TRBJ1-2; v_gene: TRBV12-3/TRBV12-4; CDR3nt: TGTGCCAGCAGTTCCGGGACCGCCGTGAGCTACACCTTC; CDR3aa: CASSSGTAVSYTF
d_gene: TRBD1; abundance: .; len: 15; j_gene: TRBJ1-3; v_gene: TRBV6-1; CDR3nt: TGTGCCAGCAGTGAATTTACAGGGGCTGGAAACACCATATATTTT; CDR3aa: CASSEFTGAGNTIYF
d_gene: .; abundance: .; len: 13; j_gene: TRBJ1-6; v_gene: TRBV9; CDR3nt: TGTGCCAGCAGCAAGGGGGGATTTTCACCCCTCCACTTT; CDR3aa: CASSKGGFSPLHF
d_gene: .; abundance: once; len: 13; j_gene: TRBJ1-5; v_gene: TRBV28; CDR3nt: TGTGCCAGCAGTCGGGGTGGTGGTCAGCCCCAGCATTTT; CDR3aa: CASSRGGGQPQHF
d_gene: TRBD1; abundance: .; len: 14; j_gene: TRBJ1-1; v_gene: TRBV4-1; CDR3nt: TGCGCCAGCAGCCTCATCAGGGGGGCCGCTGAAGCTTTCTTT; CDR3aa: CASSLIRGAAEAFF
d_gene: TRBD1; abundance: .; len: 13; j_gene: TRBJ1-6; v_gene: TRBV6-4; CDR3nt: TGTGCCAGCAGGAGGGACAGCCATTCACCCCTCCACTTT; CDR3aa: CASRRDSHSPLHF
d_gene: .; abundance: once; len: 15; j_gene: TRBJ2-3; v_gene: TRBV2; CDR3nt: TGTGCCAGCAGATTAAAGGCTTTTTCTGGGGATACGCAGTATTTT; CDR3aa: CASRLKAFSGDTQYF
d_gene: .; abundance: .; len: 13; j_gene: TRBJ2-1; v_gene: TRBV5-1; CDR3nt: TGCGCCAGCAGCTTGGGCAGGGTCAATGAGCAGTTCTTC; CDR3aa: CASSLGRVNEQFF
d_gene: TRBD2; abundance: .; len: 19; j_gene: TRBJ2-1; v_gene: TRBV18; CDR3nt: TGTGCCAGCTCACCGCCGAACATCGCGGGACTAGCGGGACGCAATGAGCAGTTCTTC; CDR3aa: CASSPPNIAGLAGRNEQFF
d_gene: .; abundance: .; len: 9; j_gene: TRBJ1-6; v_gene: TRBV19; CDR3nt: TGTGCCAGTAGTATTTTTGGCGGCTTT; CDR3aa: CASSIFGGF
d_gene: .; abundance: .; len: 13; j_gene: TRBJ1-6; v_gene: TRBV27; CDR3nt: TGTGCCAGCAGTTTAACGGCGGGTTCACCCCTCCACTTT; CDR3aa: CASSLTAGSPLHF
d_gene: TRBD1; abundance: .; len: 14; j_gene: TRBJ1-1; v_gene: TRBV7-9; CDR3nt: TGTGCCAGCAGCTTGGGACAGACGAACACTGAAGCTTTCTTT; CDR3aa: CASSLGQTNTEAFF
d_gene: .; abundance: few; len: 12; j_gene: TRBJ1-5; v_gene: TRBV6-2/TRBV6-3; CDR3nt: TGTGCCAGCAGTTACGATAGGAGGCCCCAGCATTTT; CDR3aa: CASSYDRRPQHF
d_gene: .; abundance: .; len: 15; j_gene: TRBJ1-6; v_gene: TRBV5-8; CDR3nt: TGTGCCAGCAGGGTACAAGCCTCCTATAATTCACCCCTCCACTTT; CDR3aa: CASRVQASYNSPLHF
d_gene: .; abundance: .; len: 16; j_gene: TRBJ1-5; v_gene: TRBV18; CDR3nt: TGTGCCAGCTCATCTCAGGGGTCTAATAGCAATCAGCCCCAGCATTTT; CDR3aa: CASSSQGSNSNQPQHF
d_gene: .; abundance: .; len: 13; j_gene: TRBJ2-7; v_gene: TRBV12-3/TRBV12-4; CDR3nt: TGTGCCAGCAGTTTAGGGGGCACCCACGAGCAGTACTTC; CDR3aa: CASSLGGTHEQYF
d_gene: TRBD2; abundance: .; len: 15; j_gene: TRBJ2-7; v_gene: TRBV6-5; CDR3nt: TGTGCCAGCACCCCTCGGGGGGGGGAGTCCTACGAGCAGTACTTC; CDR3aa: CASTPRGGESYEQYF
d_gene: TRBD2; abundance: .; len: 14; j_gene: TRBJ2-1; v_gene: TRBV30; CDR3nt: TGTGCCTGGAGCCAACTAGCGGGATGGAATGAGCAGTTCTTC; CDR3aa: CAWSQLAGWNEQFF
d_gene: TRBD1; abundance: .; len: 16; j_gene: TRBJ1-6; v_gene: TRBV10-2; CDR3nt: TGCGCCAGCAGACCGTCCGACAGGGCTGGAAATTCACCCCTCCACTTT; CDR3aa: CASRPSDRAGNSPLHF
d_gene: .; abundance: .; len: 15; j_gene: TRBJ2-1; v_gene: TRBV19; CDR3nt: TGTGCCAGTAGTATCGGGTCAGGTACCTACAATGAGCAGTTCTTC; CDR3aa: CASSIGSGTYNEQFF
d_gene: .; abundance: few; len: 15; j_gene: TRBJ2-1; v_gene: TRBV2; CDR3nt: TGTGCCAGCAGTGAAGGCAGGGGCTCCTACAATGAGCAGTTCTTC; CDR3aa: CASSEGRGSYNEQFF
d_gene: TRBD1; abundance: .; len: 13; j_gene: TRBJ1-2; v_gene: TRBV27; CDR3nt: TGTGCCAGCAGTTTTACGACAGGGGTTGGCTACACCTTC; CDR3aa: CASSFTTGVGYTF
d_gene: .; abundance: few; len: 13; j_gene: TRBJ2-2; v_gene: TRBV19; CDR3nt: TGTGCCAGTAGTATCCTGGGGGTCGGGGAGCTGTTTTTT; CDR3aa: CASSILGVGELFF
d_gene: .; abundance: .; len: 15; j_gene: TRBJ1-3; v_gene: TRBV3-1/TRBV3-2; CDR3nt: TGTGCCAGCAGTCCAAGATTGGGGTCTGGAAACACCATATATTTT; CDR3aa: CASSPRLGSGNTIYF
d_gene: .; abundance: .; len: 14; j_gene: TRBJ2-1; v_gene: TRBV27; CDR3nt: TGTGCCAGCAGTTTACCGGGACTGCTTTCTGAGCAGTTCTTC; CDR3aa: CASSLPGLLSEQFF
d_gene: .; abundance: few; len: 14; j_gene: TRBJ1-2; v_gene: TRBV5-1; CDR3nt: TGCGCCAGCAGCTTGGAAGGGGACTATCGCGGCTACACCTTC; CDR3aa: CASSLEGDYRGYTF
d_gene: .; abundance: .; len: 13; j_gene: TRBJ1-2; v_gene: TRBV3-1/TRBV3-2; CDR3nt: TGTGCCAGCAGCCAAGGGGTATTGGGTGGCTACACCTTC; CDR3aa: CASSQGVLGGYTF
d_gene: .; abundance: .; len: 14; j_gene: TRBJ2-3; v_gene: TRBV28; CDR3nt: TGTGCCACCCTCACCAGTGGGGGCCCAGATACGCAGTATTTT; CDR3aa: CATLTSGGPDTQYF
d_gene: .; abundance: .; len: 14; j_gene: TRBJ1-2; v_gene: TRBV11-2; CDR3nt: TGTGCCAGCAGCTTACGGCCAGGGGATCATGGCTACACCTTC; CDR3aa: CASSLRPGDHGYTF
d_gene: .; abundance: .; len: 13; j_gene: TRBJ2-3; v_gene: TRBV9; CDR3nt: TGTGCCAGCAGCGTGGCGCCTGGGGATACGCAGTATTTT; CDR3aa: CASSVAPGDTQYF
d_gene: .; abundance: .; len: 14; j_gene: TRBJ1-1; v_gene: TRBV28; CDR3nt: TGTGCCAGCAGTGCGGCCGGCCAGATGGGAGAAGCTTTCTTT; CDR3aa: CASSAAGQMGEAFF
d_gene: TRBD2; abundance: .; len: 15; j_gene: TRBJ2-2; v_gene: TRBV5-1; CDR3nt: TGCGCCAGCAGCTTAGCGGGGGAAAACACCGGGGAGCTGTTTTTT; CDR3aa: CASSLAGENTGELFF
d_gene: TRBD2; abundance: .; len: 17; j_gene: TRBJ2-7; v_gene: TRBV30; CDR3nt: TGTGCCTGGAGCGGACTAGCGGGAAACCTACTCGGTGACGAGCAGTACTTC; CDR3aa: CAWSGLAGNLLGDEQYF
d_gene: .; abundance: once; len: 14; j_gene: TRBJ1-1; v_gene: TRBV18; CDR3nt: TGTGCCAGCTCACCAGGGGAAACGAACACTGAAGCTTTCTTT; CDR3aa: CASSPGETNTEAFF
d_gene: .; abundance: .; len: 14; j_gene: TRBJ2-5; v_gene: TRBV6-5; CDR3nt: TGTGCCAGCAGTTACTCCCGTGGGCCAGAGACCCAGTACTTC; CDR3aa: CASSYSRGPETQYF
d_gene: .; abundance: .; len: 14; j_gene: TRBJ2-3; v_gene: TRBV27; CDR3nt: TGTGCCAGCAGTTTAGTCCAGGGGAGGGATACGCAGTATTTT; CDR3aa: CASSLVQGRDTQYF
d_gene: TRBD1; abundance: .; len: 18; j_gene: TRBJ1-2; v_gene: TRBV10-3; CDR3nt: TGTGCCATCAGTGAGCTCAAACCCGGGGGACAGACAACGGTGGGCTACACCTTC; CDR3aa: CAISELKPGGQTTVGYTF
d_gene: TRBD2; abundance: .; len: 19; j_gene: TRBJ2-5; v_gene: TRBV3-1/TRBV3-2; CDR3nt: TGTGCCAGCAGCCCATCAGGACTAGCGGGAGGTACCAAGCAAGAGACCCAGTACTTC; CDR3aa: CASSPSGLAGGTKQETQYF
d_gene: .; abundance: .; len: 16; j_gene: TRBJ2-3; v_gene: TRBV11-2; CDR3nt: TGTGCCAGCAGCTTCCGGACTCACCTTAGCACAGATACGCAGTATTTT; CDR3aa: CASSFRTHLSTDTQYF
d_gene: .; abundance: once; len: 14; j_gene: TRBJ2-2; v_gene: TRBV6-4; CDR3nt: TGTGCCAGCAGTGAAGACGCTTGGGGCGGGGAGCTGTTTTTT; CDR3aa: CASSEDAWGGELFF
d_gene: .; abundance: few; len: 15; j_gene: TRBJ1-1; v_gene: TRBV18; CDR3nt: TGTGCCAGCTCACCACTTGCGGAATTGAACACTGAAGCTTTCTTT; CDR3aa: CASSPLAELNTEAFF
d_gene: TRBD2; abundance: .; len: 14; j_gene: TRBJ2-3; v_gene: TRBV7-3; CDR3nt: TGTGCCAGCAGCGGGGGACTAGCGGGACTTACGCAGTATTTT; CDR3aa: CASSGGLAGLTQYF
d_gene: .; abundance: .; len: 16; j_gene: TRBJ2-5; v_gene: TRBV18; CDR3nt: TGTGCCAGCTCACCCCCGATCAACCTGAGGGGGGAGACCCAGTACTTC; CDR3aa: CASSPPINLRGETQYF
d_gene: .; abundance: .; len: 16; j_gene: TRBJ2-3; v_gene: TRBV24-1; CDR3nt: TGTGCCACCAGTGATTTCGGCGGGGAAGGGGAAGATACGCAGTATTTT; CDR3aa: CATSDFGGEGEDTQYF
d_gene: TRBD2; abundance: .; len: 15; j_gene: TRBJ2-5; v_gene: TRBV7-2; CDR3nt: TGTGCCAGCAGCTTCTGGCGGGGGGTGCAGGAGACCCAGTACTTC; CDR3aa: CASSFWRGVQETQYF
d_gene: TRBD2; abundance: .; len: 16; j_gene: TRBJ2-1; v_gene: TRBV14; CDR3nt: TGTGCCAGCAGCCAACCAGCTAGCGGGAGAGGCGATGAGCAGTTCTTC; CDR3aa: CASSQPASGRGDEQFF
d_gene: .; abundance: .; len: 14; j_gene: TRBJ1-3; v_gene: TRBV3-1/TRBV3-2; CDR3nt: TGTGCCAGCAGCCAAGAAGAATCTGGAAACACCATATATTTT; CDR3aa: CASSQEESGNTIYF
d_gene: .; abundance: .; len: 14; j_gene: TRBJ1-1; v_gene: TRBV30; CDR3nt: TGTGCCTGGAGTCCGGGGGGATGGAACACTGAAGCTTTCTTT; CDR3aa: CAWSPGGWNTEAFF
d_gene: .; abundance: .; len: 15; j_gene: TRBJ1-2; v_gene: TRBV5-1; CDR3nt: TGCGCCAGCAGCGAGAGAGGGGGATCAGACTATGGCTACACCTTC; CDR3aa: CASSERGGSDYGYTF
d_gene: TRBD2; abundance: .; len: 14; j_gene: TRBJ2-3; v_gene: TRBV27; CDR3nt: TGTGCCAGCAGTACGCGGGGGGGCCCAGATACGCAGTATTTT; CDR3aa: CASSTRGGPDTQYF
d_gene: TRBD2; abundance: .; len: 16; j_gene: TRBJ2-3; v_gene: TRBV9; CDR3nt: TGTGCCAGCAGCGTGGGACTAGCGGGGGTCACAGATACGCAGTATTTT; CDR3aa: CASSVGLAGVTDTQYF
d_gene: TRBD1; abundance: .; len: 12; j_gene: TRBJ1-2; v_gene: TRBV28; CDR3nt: TGTGCCAGCAGTACGGGACAGGGTGCCTACACCTTC; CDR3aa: CASSTGQGAYTF
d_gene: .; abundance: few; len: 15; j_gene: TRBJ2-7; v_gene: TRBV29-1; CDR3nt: TGCAGCGTTGAGGCAACGGGACAAAGTTCCTACGAGCAGTACTTC; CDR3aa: CSVEATGQSSYEQYF